Listed below are T cell receptor beta chains from one sample, sequenced in a study of blood T cell repertoires in COVID-19. Sequenced by immunoSEQ multiplex PCR; TCRdb stores in-frame clones only, minus some. The sample consists of 300,000 or so clones, roughly nine tenths of them appearing once. Sequences were obtained from PBMCs or T cells enriched from blood (not recorded which). Receptor source: a man between 60 and 70 years old who had recovered from COVID-19. The CDR3 runs from the conserved cysteine through the conserved F or W. Fields, in order: D gene, V gene, J gene, CDR3 protein. The D gene is left open where the match is weak.

d_gene: NA
v_gene: TRBV30
j_gene: TRBJ1-2
CDR3aa: CAWSPTAIRGYTF

d_gene: NA
v_gene: TRBV11-2
j_gene: TRBJ2-5
CDR3aa: CASSELGAQETQYF

d_gene: NA
v_gene: TRBV7-2
j_gene: TRBJ2-1
CDR3aa: CASSSGGAANEQFF

d_gene: NA
v_gene: TRBV7-2
j_gene: TRBJ2-1
CDR3aa: CASSSRSTGQFF

d_gene: NA
v_gene: TRBV6-5
j_gene: TRBJ1-2
CDR3aa: CASSLRQTRGYTF

d_gene: NA
v_gene: TRBV6-1
j_gene: TRBJ2-1
CDR3aa: CASSETWLAQFF

d_gene: NA
v_gene: TRBV27
j_gene: TRBJ1-3
CDR3aa: CASSLYDPLRSGNTIYF

d_gene: NA
v_gene: TRBV12-3/TRBV12-4
j_gene: TRBJ1-2
CDR3aa: CASSLVRSYGYTF

d_gene: NA
v_gene: TRBV2
j_gene: TRBJ2-3
CDR3aa: CASRRDSSTDTQYF

d_gene: NA
v_gene: TRBV6-5
j_gene: TRBJ1-6
CDR3aa: CASSYAETNSPLHF

d_gene: TRBD1
v_gene: TRBV19
j_gene: TRBJ1-5
CDR3aa: CASSMGVQGRQPQHF

d_gene: TRBD2
v_gene: TRBV9
j_gene: TRBJ2-1
CDR3aa: CASSVSGGSYNEQFF

d_gene: TRBD1
v_gene: TRBV19
j_gene: TRBJ1-2
CDR3aa: CASSRQGKGYGYTF

d_gene: NA
v_gene: TRBV27
j_gene: TRBJ1-1
CDR3aa: CASSLSGGLGAEAFF

d_gene: TRBD1
v_gene: TRBV7-2
j_gene: TRBJ2-7
CDR3aa: CASSTDRAHYEQYF

d_gene: NA
v_gene: TRBV25-1
j_gene: TRBJ1-2
CDR3aa: CASSKSGAVYGYTF

d_gene: TRBD2
v_gene: TRBV7-3
j_gene: TRBJ2-3
CDR3aa: CASSSAPSSGAGTDTQYF

d_gene: TRBD1
v_gene: TRBV24-1
j_gene: TRBJ2-5
CDR3aa: CATSEPPGQGRGETQYF

d_gene: TRBD2
v_gene: TRBV5-1
j_gene: TRBJ2-5
CDR3aa: CASSLAPLAEETQYF

d_gene: NA
v_gene: TRBV7-9
j_gene: TRBJ1-1
CDR3aa: CASSLAGATEAFF

d_gene: TRBD1
v_gene: TRBV5-4
j_gene: TRBJ1-2
CDR3aa: CASSSTGEKSGYTF

d_gene: TRBD1
v_gene: TRBV5-4
j_gene: TRBJ1-5
CDR3aa: CASSLGGGWDQPQHF

d_gene: NA
v_gene: TRBV3-1/TRBV3-2
j_gene: TRBJ1-5
CDR3aa: CASSQGQGNQPQHF

d_gene: TRBD1
v_gene: TRBV7-2
j_gene: TRBJ1-2
CDR3aa: CASSSGTGGESGYTF

d_gene: TRBD1
v_gene: TRBV11-2
j_gene: TRBJ1-1
CDR3aa: CASSPRQGMNTEAFF

d_gene: NA
v_gene: TRBV5-1
j_gene: TRBJ2-2
CDR3aa: CASSTGASQNTGELFF

d_gene: TRBD2
v_gene: TRBV7-2
j_gene: TRBJ2-3
CDR3aa: CASSFSGRWRTDTQYF

d_gene: TRBD2
v_gene: TRBV4-2
j_gene: TRBJ2-7
CDR3aa: CASSQNRDYGDEQYF

d_gene: NA
v_gene: TRBV19
j_gene: TRBJ1-2
CDR3aa: CASSPSMTVNFGYTF

d_gene: NA
v_gene: TRBV29-1
j_gene: TRBJ1-5
CDR3aa: CSVVAGIGNQPQHF

d_gene: TRBD1
v_gene: TRBV9
j_gene: TRBJ1-2
CDR3aa: CASSVGQGSNYGYTF

d_gene: NA
v_gene: TRBV30
j_gene: TRBJ2-3
CDR3aa: CAWRPRLNTDTQYF

d_gene: TRBD1
v_gene: TRBV7-9
j_gene: TRBJ1-5
CDR3aa: CASSSDRANQPQHF

d_gene: TRBD1
v_gene: TRBV19
j_gene: TRBJ1-2
CDR3aa: CASSAGTGHRYGYTF

d_gene: NA
v_gene: TRBV11-2
j_gene: TRBJ2-7
CDR3aa: CASSLVGMRGMDGAYEQYF

d_gene: NA
v_gene: TRBV19
j_gene: TRBJ1-2
CDR3aa: CASRRADYGYTF

d_gene: TRBD2
v_gene: TRBV3-1/TRBV3-2
j_gene: TRBJ2-7
CDR3aa: CASKLAGMYEQYF

d_gene: NA
v_gene: TRBV7-9
j_gene: TRBJ1-2
CDR3aa: CASSLAGRDIYGYTF

d_gene: TRBD2
v_gene: TRBV7-8
j_gene: TRBJ2-1
CDR3aa: CASSLSGRLNEQFF

d_gene: TRBD2
v_gene: TRBV4-2
j_gene: TRBJ2-7
CDR3aa: CASSQEGSGGAEEQYF

d_gene: TRBD1
v_gene: TRBV5-1
j_gene: TRBJ2-3
CDR3aa: CASSMMTGGAGTDTQYF

d_gene: NA
v_gene: TRBV18
j_gene: TRBJ2-3
CDR3aa: CASSPLPRGATDTQYF

d_gene: NA
v_gene: TRBV19
j_gene: TRBJ2-1
CDR3aa: CASSAPARASYNEQFF

d_gene: TRBD2
v_gene: TRBV6-1
j_gene: TRBJ2-2
CDR3aa: CASSELAGRFTGELFF

d_gene: TRBD1
v_gene: TRBV4-2
j_gene: TRBJ2-7
CDR3aa: CASSLDRGFYEQYF

d_gene: NA
v_gene: TRBV5-1
j_gene: TRBJ1-4
CDR3aa: CASSSATNEKLFF

d_gene: NA
v_gene: TRBV15
j_gene: TRBJ1-2
CDR3aa: CATSRDQWSRDGYTF

d_gene: TRBD1
v_gene: TRBV15
j_gene: TRBJ1-4
CDR3aa: CATSLEGASTNEKLFF

d_gene: NA
v_gene: TRBV29-1
j_gene: TRBJ1-1
CDR3aa: CSVRGANTEAFF

d_gene: NA
v_gene: TRBV12-5
j_gene: TRBJ1-3
CDR3aa: CASGQGYSGNTIYF

d_gene: NA
v_gene: TRBV27
j_gene: TRBJ2-3
CDR3aa: CASSLSRQATDTQYF

d_gene: NA
v_gene: TRBV2
j_gene: TRBJ2-2
CDR3aa: CASNFHTGELFF

d_gene: NA
v_gene: TRBV6-5
j_gene: TRBJ1-3
CDR3aa: CASSLQAFSGNTIYF

d_gene: NA
v_gene: TRBV7-9
j_gene: TRBJ2-6
CDR3aa: CASSLGRYGVLSGANVLTF

d_gene: NA
v_gene: TRBV15
j_gene: TRBJ1-1
CDR3aa: CATSLQLNTEAFF

d_gene: TRBD1
v_gene: TRBV18
j_gene: TRBJ2-7
CDR3aa: CASSLQDRASYEQYF

d_gene: NA
v_gene: TRBV7-9
j_gene: TRBJ2-3
CDR3aa: CASSSEGGSTDTQYF